The entry below gives a single TCR beta chain sequence along with its context. The antigen remains unidentified. Alongside a J-beta primer mix, a sample-barcoded 5' primer served in a second PCR lasting about 7 to 12 cycles. A single record per CDR3 protein comes from TCRdb applying MiXCR to the 5' RACE reads. Found here are about 1.6 million distinct CDR3 sequences, roughly 32% of them singletons; the top ten hold roughly 12%. The sample providers were healthy Caucasian people from Russia, aged roughly 6 to 90. Researchers collected 9 to 10 milliliters of peripheral blood from every single donor. Isolating PBMCs gave at least 6 million of these cells per sample. Germline CDR1 DFQATT, CDR2 SNEGSKA (reference sequence). V lost 6 bases and J lost 5, with 22 bases in between. This CDR3 comprises 15 residues. This sample is drawn from a study of blood T cells in healthy people across ages. Study-wide points: Roughly linear declines in TCR beta diversity per million T cells occurred with age.

The sample comprised blood. The J gene is TRBJ1-2, the V gene TRBV20-1, with D possibly being TRBD1 (6 bases). The TCR comes from a woman in her thirties in good health. In nucleotides, the CDR3 is TGCAGTGCGCGGCCCCGGGACACCCTACGGTATGGCTACACCTTC. Translation gives CSARPRDTLRYGYTF.